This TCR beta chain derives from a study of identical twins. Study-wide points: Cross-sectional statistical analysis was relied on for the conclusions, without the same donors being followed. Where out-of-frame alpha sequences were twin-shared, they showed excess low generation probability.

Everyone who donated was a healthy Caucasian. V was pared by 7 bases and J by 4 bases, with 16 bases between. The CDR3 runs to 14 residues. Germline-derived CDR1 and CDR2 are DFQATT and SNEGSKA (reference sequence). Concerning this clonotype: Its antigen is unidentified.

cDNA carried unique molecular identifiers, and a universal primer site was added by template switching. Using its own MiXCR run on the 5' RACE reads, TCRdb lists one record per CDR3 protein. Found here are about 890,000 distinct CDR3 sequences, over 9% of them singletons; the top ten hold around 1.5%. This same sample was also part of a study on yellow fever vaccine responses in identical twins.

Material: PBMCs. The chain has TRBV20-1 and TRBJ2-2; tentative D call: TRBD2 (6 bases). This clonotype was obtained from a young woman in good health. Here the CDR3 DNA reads TGCAGTGGCCTAGCGACCCAGGGCACCGGGGAGCTGTTTTTT. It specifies CSGLATQGTGELFF.